This T cell receptor beta chain was obtained from a study of T-cell memory formation after mild COVID-19. Study at large: The study found TCR clusters largely donor specific.

Study-wide points: Researchers found some responding clones in pre-infection memory, a sign that cross-reactive memory joined. Day 15 to 85 contractors were CD4/CD8 balanced; later expanders leaned CD4+.

MiXCR was run by TCRdb on the 5' RACE reads, yielding one entry per CDR3 protein. The table includes roughly 350,000 distinct CDR3 sequences, 25% to 30% detected once. This clonotype was counted a few times. Antigen: not known. This CDR3 comprises 11 residues. Trimming took off 11 bases at V and 5 bases at J, with 11 bases between the two ends. This receptor was obtained from an adult woman who had mild COVID-19 (a few samples of this study predate the infection). Cell type and time point are not known. The sequenced material came from PBMCs or a T cell subset sorted from them (not recorded which). V and J are TRBV12-3 or TRBV12-4 and TRBJ2-3; D is ambiguous. The chain's CDR3 is CACGLRDTQYF. The CDR3 region has the DNA TGTGCCTGTGGGCTAAGAGATACGCAGTATTTT.